This T cell receptor (beta chain) appears in the sequencing data of a study of control samples from healthy donors and cancer patients. Clones were sequenced by immunoSEQ multiplex PCR, and TCRdb holds only the in-frame ones, with some missing. The data contain approximately 35,000 clones, around 93% of them singletons. Germline V gene sequence: CDR1 SGHNT, CDR2 YENEEA. The CDR3 extends over 14 amino acids. Trimming left V 5 bases short and J 5 bases short, with 13 bases between. The sequence was obtained from a man aged 35-49 years with colorectal cancer. The chain has TRBV11-3 and TRBJ2-1, with unresolved D. The specimen was PBMCs. This chain's CDR3 is CASSPPPGNNEQFF. In DNA, the CDR3 is TGTGCCAGCAGCCCTCCTCCAGGCAACAATGAGCAGTTCTTC.